This is a list of T cell receptor beta chains from one sample in a study of blood T cell repertoires in COVID-19. Libraries were prepared by immunoSEQ multiplex PCR; TCRdb keeps only in-frame clonotypes and omits some of them. The sample has under 200,000 clones, roughly nine tenths seen once. Specimen: peripheral blood. These receptors all stem from a woman of 80 years or more in a cohort sampled during active or convalescent COVID-19. The CDR3 runs from the conserved cysteine through the conserved F or W. A D gene is named only where the DNA matches it firmly. Clone size is shown for a subset of rows, as once, few, many or a class of expanded clone.

TRBV13	once	TRBD1	TRBJ1-3	TGTGCCAGCAGCTACAGACCCGAGGGGGCGGGCGGAAACACCATATATTTT	CASSYRPEGAGGNTIYF
TRBV20-1	.	.	TRBJ2-2	TGCAGTGCGCGGACTGGCGGGGAGCTGTTTTTT	CSARTGGELFF
TRBV27	.	TRBD1	TRBJ1-2	TGTGCCAGCAGTTTAGGGACAGGGGGGTTCTATGGCTACACCTTC	CASSLGTGGFYGYTF
TRBV12-3/TRBV12-4	.	.	TRBJ1-1	TGTGCCAGCTTTCTAGGAGGGGACACTGAAGCTTTCTTT	CASFLGGDTEAFF
TRBV6-5	.	.	TRBJ1-1	TGTGCCAGCAGTTACTCCCGGACAGACTCGAACACTGAAGCTTTCTTT	CASSYSRTDSNTEAFF
TRBV3-1/TRBV3-2	.	TRBD2	TRBJ2-2	TGTGCCAGCAGCCAACCAGCGGGATTACCAAGGACCGGGGAGCTGTTTTTT	CASSQPAGLPRTGELFF
TRBV7-2	few	.	TRBJ1-1	TGTGCCAGCAGCTTAATACAGGGAATGAACACTGAAGCTTTCTTT	CASSLIQGMNTEAFF
TRBV21-1	.	.	TRBJ2-7	TGTGCCAGCAGCAAAGATACCAGGCCTTCCTACGAGCAGTACTTC	CASSKDTRPSYEQYF
TRBV19	.	.	TRBJ1-5	TGTGCCTCCACATGGGGGGTCGGCAATCAGCCCCAGCATTTT	CASTWGVGNQPQHF
TRBV5-1	.	.	TRBJ2-3	TGCGCCAGCCGGAGCGGAATTAGCACAGATACGCAGTATTTT	CASRSGISTDTQYF
TRBV5-4	.	TRBD1	TRBJ2-7	TGTGCCAGCAGCTCGAAGGTACAGGGGGCCTACGAGCAGTACTTC	CASSSKVQGAYEQYF
TRBV2	.	TRBD1	TRBJ1-4	TGTGCCAGCAGTGAATTCGTGACAGGGAGTGAAAAACTGTTTTTT	CASSEFVTGSEKLFF
TRBV18	.	.	TRBJ1-5	TGTGCCAGCTCACCCCAAGGGGCGGTTAGCAATCAGCCCCAGCATTTT	CASSPQGAVSNQPQHF
TRBV10-3	.	.	TRBJ1-4	TGTGCCATCAGTGACTCCAGGAATGAAAAACTGTTTTTT	CAISDSRNEKLFF
TRBV6-5	.	.	TRBJ1-5	TGTGCCAGCAGACGACAATTCAATCAGCCCCAGCATTTT	CASRRQFNQPQHF
TRBV28	.	TRBD1	TRBJ1-4	TGTGCCAGCAGGAGGACAGGGGATCGAGAAAAACTGTTTTTT	CASRRTGDREKLFF
TRBV19	.	.	TRBJ1-6	TGTGCCAGTAGTATAGTGGGCAGGGGAGAATCACCCCTCCACTTT	CASSIVGRGESPLHF
TRBV11-3	.	.	TRBJ2-5	TGTGCCAGCAGCCCAGGTCTTGGGACTCTTGGTGGAGAGACCCAGTACTTC	CASSPGLGTLGGETQYF
TRBV19	.	TRBD2	TRBJ2-7	TGTGCCAGTAGCGCTCGGGGGGGAGAAGGCTACGAGCAGTACTTC	CASSARGGEGYEQYF
TRBV19	.	.	TRBJ2-1	TGTGCCAGTAGTTCCCAGCGCGCTTACAATGAGCAGTTCTTC	CASSSQRAYNEQFF
TRBV2	.	.	TRBJ1-4	TGTGCCAGCATTGGACAGACAACTAATGAAAAACTGTTTTTT	CASIGQTTNEKLFF
TRBV11-2	.	TRBD1	TRBJ2-5	TGTGCCAGCAGCCAGGGGGCAGGGTGGGAGACCCAGTACTTC	CASSQGAGWETQYF
TRBV3-1/TRBV3-2	.	.	TRBJ1-1	TGTGCCACTGGAGGGCGGCAGAACACTGAAGCTTTCTTT	CATGGRQNTEAFF
TRBV27	.	TRBD1	TRBJ1-5	TGTGCCAGCAAAAAATTAATCAGGGGGACAGGGGGCCGCTATAGCAATCAGCCCCAGCATTTT	CASKKLIRGTGGRYSNQPQHF
TRBV5-1	.	.	TRBJ1-2	TGCGCCAGCAGCTTGGAAGGGGCTGGCTACACCTTC	CASSLEGAGYTF
TRBV28	.	TRBD1	TRBJ1-2	TGTGCCAGCAGTCTAAGGACAGGGAACGGCTACACCTTC	CASSLRTGNGYTF
TRBV28	.	TRBD1	TRBJ2-3	TGTGCCAGCAGTTTAGAGGGGGCGAAATTCACAGATACGCAGTATTTT	CASSLEGAKFTDTQYF
TRBV20-1	.	.	TRBJ1-1	TGCAGTGCTAGCCTAATGTTTGAAGCTTTCTTT	CSASLMFEAFF
TRBV4-3	.	TRBD2	TRBJ2-5	TGCGCCAGCAGCCGAGGACTAGCGGGACCATCAGGGAAACAAGAGACCCAGTACTTC	CASSRGLAGPSGKQETQYF
TRBV6-5	.	.	TRBJ1-2	TGTGCCAGCAGTTACTCTCAGGGCTATGGCTACACCTTC	CASSYSQGYGYTF
TRBV7-6	.	.	TRBJ1-3	TGTGCCAGCAGCTTAGACAGAAGCAACTCTGGAAACACCATATATTTT	CASSLDRSNSGNTIYF